The 8 T cell receptor beta chains listed next were all sequenced from one sample in a study of T cell changes during pregnancy in multiple sclerosis. Here immunoSEQ multiplex PCR was the method, and the copy in TCRdb shows in-frame clones only, minus some. The sample lists under 130,000 clones, about nine tenths occurring once. Sample: peripheral blood, taken after pregnancy. These receptors were taken from a female donor with multiple sclerosis, enrolled in a pregnancy study.

The chain combines TRBV11-2 with TRBJ1-1, with D possibly being TRBD1 (6 bases). Trimming took off 6 bases at V and 0 bases at J, with 11 bases between the two ends. Per the germline V gene, CDR1 is SGHAT and CDR2 is FQNNGV. The CDR3 length is 14 residues. Here the CDR3 DNA reads TGTGCCAGCAGGCAAGGGACAATGAACACTGAAGCTTTCTTT. This sequence encodes CASRQGTMNTEAFF.

The count of this clone is one. This sequence joins TRBV13 and TRBJ1-2; TRBD1 matches at 7 bases. This CDR3 contains 13 residues. Losses at the gene ends were 5 bases for V and 3 bases for J; bases not matched to a gene: 3. Per the germline V gene, CDR1 is PRHDT and CDR2 is FYEKMQ (reference sequence). For the CDR3, the DNA is TGTGCCAGCAGCCACACAGGGGACTATGGCTACACCTTC. Protein product: CASSHTGDYGYTF. The variable domain in full, with the rest retrieved from reference TRBV13 and TRBJ1-2, is AAGVIQSPRHLIKEKRETATLKCYPIPRHDTVYWYQQGPGQDPQFLISFYEKMQSDKGSIPDRFSAQQFSDYHSELNMSSLELGDSALYFCASSHTGDYGYTFGSGTRLTVV.

The chain employs TRBV5-4 and TRBJ1-1, with 8 bases identical to TRBD1. The CDR3 extends over 18 amino acids. CDR1 SGHNT and CDR2 YYREEE come from the germline V gene (reference sequence). Trimming took 6 bases from V and 6 from J; bases not matched to a gene: 22. CDR3 region: CASNSEAGGSRGFPEAFF. CDR3 nucleotides: TGTGCCAGCAACTCCGAAGCAGGGGGCTCGAGGGGGTTCCCTGAAGCTTTCTTT.

The chain employs TRBV6-5 and TRBJ1-1; 8 bases line up with TRBD1. Germline lookup yields CDR1 MNHEY and CDR2 SVGAGI. CDR3 length equals 14 residues. Unmatched junction bases numbered 6, after V lost 4 bases and J lost 5 bases. The CDR3 nucleotides read TGTGCCAGCAGTTCCGGACAGGGATGGACTGAAGCTTTCTTT. It yields the protein CASSSGQGWTEAFF.

This chain uses TRBV5-5 with TRBJ1-1; D might be TRBD1 (6 bases). The CDR3 contains 14 residues. Germline loops: CDR1 SGHKS, CDR2 YYEKEE (reference sequence). V was cut by 3 bases and J by 0 bases, with 9 bases left in between. CDR3 sequence: CASSWDTMNTEAFF. DNA for the CDR3: TGTGCCAGCAGCTGGGACACCATGAACACTGAAGCTTTCTTT.

This chain links TRBV19 with TRBJ2-7; D is ambiguous. The CDR3 is 16 amino acids. V lost 3 bases to trimming and J lost 4 bases, with 19 bases between them. Germline V gene lookup returns CDR1 LNHDA and CDR2 SQIVND (reference sequence). The CDR3 reads CASSIGRPLQEYEQYF. The CDR3 DNA is TGTGCCAGTAGTATCGGCAGGCCCCTCCAGGAATACGAGCAGTACTTC.

The chain employs TRBV7-6 and TRBJ1-6; 7 bases match TRBD1. The CDR3 has 14 residues. Germline CDR1 is SGHVS and CDR2 is FNYEAQ. The V and J ends lost 5 bases and 7 bases, in that order; junction bases with no gene match: 5. For the CDR3, the DNA is TGTGCCAGCAGCCGGGACAGCTTGAATTCACCCCTCCACTTT. It encodes CASSRDSLNSPLHF.

The J gene is TRBJ1-3, the V gene TRBV9, with D hard to call. Trimming took off 1 base at V and 4 bases at J, with 9 bases between the two ends. The CDR3 spans 14 residues. Germline CDR1 SGDLS, CDR2 YYNGEE. CDR3 DNA sequence: TGTGCCAGCAGCGTATTCGAGTCAGGAAACACCATATATTTT. This sequence encodes CASSVFESGNTIYF.